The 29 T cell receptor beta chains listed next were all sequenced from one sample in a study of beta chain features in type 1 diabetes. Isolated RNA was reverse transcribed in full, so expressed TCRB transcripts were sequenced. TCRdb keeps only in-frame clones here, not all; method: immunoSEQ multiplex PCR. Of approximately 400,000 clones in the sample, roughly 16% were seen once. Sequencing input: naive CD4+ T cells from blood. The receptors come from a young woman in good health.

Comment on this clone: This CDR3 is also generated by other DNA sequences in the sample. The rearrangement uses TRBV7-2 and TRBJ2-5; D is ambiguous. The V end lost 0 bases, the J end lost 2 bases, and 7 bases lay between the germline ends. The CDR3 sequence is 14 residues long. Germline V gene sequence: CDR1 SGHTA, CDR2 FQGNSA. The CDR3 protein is CASSLAGRQETQYF. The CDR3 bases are TGTGCCAGCAGCTTAGCGGGCAGGCAAGAGACCCAGTACTTC.

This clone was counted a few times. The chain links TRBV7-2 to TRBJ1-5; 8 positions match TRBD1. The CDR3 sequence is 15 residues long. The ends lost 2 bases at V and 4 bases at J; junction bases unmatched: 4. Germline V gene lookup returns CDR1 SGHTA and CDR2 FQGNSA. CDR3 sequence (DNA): TGTGCCAGCAGCTTAACGACAGGGGTTAATCAGCCCCAGCATTTT. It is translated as CASSLTTGVNQPQHF.

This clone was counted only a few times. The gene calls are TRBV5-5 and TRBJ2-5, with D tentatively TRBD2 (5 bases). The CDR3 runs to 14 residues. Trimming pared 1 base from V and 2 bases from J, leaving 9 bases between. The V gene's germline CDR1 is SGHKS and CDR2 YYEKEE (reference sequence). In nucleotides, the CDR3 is TGTGCCAGCAGCTTGAGGCTAGCACAAGAGACCCAGTACTTC. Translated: CASSLRLAQETQYF.

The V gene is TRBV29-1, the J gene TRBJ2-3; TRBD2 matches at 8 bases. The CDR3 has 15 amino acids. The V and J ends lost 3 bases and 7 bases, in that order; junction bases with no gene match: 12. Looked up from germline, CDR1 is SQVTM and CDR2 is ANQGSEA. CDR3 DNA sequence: TGCAGCGTTGAGGGGCTCAGCGGGAGTTCCCATACGCAGTATTTT. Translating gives CSVEGLSGSSHTQYF.

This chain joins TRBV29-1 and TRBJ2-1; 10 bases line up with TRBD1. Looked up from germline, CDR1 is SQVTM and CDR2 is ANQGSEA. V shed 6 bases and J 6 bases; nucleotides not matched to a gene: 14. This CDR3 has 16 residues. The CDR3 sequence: CSVMAGAGQGRNEQFF. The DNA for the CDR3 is TGCAGCGTCATGGCCGGTGCGGGACAGGGGCGCAATGAGCAGTTCTTC.

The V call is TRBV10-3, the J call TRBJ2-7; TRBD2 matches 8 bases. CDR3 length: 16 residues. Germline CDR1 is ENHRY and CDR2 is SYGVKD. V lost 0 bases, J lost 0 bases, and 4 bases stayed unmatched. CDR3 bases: TGTGCCATCAGTGAGTCGGGGCGGGGGGTCTCCTACGAGCAGTACTTC. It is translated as CAISESGRGVSYEQYF.

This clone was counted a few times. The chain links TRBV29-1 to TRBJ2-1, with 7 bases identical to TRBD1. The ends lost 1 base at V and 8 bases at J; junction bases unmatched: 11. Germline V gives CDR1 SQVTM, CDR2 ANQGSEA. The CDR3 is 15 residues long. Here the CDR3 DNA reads TGCAGCGTTGAAGCCGCCCGGGACAGCTTGCATGAGCAGTTCTTC. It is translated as CSVEAARDSLHEQFF.

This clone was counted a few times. CDR3 bases: TGCGCCAGCAGCTTGTTAAGCGGCCCCCGAGGGAACGAGCAGTACTTC. Its translation: CASSLLSGPRGNEQYF. J is TRBJ2-7 and V is TRBV5-1; perhaps TRBD2 as D (5 bases). CDR1 is SGHRS, CDR2 YFSETQ, per germline. Between the trimmed V and J ends, which lost 1 base and 5 bases, there was a span of 19 bases. The CDR3 contains 16 residues.

CDR3: CASSLEAAEQFF. The CDR3 nucleotides read TGTGCCAGCAGCTTAGAAGCTGCTGAGCAGTTCTTC. The V and J genes are TRBV28 and TRBJ2-1, with D hard to call. Trimming pared 6 bases from V and 9 bases from J, leaving 12 bases between. This CDR3 contains 12 residues. Germline values: CDR1 MDHEN, CDR2 SYDVKM.

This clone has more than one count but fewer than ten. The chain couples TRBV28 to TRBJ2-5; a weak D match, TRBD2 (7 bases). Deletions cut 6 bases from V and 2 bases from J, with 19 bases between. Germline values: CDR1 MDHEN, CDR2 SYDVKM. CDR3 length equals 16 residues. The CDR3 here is CASSLRGGPEQETQYF. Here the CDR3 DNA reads TGTGCCAGCAGCCTCCGCGGGGGCCCAGAGCAAGAGACCCAGTACTTC.

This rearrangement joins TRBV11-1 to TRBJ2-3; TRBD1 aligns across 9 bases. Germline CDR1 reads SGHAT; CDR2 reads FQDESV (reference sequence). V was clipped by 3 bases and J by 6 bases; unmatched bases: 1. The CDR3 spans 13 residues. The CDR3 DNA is TGTGCCAGCAGCTTGGGGACAGGGGATACGCAGTATTTT. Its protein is CASSLGTGDTQYF.

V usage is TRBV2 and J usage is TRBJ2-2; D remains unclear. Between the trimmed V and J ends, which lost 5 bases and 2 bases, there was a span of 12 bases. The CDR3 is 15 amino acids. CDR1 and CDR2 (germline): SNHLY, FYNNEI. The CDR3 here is CASSPQALNTGELFF. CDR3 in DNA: TGTGCCAGCAGTCCTCAAGCTCTCAACACCGGGGAGCTGTTTTTT.

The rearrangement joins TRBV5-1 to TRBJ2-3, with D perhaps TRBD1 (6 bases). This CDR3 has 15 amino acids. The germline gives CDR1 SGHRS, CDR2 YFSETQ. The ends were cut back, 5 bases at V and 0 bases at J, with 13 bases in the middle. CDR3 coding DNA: TGCGCCAGCAGACCCGGACAGACTAGCACAGATACGCAGTATTTT. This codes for CASRPGQTSTDTQYF.

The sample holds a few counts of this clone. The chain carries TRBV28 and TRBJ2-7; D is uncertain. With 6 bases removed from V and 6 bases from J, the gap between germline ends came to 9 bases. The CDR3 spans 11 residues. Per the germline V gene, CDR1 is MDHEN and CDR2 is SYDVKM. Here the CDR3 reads CASSPNGEQYF. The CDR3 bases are TGTGCCAGCAGCCCCAACGGCGAGCAGTACTTC. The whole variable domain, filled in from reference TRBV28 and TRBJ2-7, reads DVKVTQSSRYLVKRTGEKVFLECVQDMDHENMFWYRQDPGLGLRLIYFSYDVKMKEKGDIPEGYSVSREKKERFSLILESASTNQTSMYLCASSPNGEQYFGPGTRLTVT.

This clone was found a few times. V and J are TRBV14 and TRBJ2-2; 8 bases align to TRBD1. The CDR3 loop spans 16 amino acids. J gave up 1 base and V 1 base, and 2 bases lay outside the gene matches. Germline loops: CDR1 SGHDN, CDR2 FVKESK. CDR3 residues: CASSQAGTGNTGELFF. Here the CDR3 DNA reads TGTGCCAGCAGCCAAGCCGGGACAGGGAACACCGGGGAGCTGTTTTTT.

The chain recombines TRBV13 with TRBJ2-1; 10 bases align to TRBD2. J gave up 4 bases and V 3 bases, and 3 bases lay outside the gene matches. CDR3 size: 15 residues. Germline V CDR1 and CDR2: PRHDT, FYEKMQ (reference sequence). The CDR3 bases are TGTGCCAGCAGCTTTTTACTAGCGGGATACAATGAGCAGTTCTTC. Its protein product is CASSFLLAGYNEQFF.

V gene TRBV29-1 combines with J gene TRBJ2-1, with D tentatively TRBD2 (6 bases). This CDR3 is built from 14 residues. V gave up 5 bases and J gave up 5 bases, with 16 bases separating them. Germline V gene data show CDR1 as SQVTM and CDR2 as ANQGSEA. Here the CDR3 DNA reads TGCAGCGTTCTTTCTCGGACTATAAACAATGAGCAGTTCTTC. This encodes CSVLSRTINNEQFF.

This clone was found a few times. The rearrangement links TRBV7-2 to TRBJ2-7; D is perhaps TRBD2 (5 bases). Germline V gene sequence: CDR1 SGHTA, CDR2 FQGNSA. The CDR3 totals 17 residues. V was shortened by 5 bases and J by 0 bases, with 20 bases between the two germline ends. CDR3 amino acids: CASSPGLSGGISYEQYF. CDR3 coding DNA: TGTGCCAGCAGCCCTGGGTTAAGCGGAGGTATCTCCTACGAGCAGTACTTC. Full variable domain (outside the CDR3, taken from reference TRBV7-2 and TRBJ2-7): GAGVSQSPSNKVTEKGKDVELRCDPISGHTALYWYRQSLGQGLEFLIYFQGNSAPDKSGLPSDRFSAERTGGSVSTLTIQRTQQEDSAVYLCASSPGLSGGISYEQYFGPGTRLTVT.

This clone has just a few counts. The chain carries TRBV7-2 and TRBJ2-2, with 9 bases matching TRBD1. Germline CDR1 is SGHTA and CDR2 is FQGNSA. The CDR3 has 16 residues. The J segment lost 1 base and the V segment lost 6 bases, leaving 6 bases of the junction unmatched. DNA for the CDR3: TGTGCCAGCAGGACGACAGGGGGGTGGAACACCGGGGAGCTGTTTTTT. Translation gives CASRTTGGWNTGELFF.

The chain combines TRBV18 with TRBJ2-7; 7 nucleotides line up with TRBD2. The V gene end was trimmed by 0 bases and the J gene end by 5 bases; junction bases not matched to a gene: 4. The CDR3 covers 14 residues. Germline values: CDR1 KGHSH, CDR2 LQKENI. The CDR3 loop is CASSPPGTTHEQYF. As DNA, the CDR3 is TGTGCCAGCTCACCACCTGGGACTACACACGAGCAGTACTTC.

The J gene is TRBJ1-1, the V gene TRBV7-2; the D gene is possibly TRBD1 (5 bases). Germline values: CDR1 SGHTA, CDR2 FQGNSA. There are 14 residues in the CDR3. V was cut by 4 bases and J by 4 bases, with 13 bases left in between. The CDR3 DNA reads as TGTGCCAGCAGCTCCACCGGGACTGGCACTGAAGCTTTCTTT. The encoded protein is CASSSTGTGTEAFF.

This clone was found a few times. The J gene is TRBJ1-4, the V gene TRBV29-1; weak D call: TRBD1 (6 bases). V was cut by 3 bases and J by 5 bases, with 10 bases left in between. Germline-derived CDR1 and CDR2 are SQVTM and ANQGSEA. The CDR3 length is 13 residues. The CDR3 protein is CSVETGGNEKLFF. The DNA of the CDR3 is TGCAGCGTTGAGACAGGCGGGAATGAAAAACTGTTTTTT.

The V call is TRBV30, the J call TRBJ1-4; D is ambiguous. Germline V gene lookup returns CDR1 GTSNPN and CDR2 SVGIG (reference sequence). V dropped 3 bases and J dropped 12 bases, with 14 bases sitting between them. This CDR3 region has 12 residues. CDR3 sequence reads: CAWSGSGRQLFF. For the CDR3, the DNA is TGTGCCTGGAGCGGTTCGGGGAGGCAACTGTTTTTT.

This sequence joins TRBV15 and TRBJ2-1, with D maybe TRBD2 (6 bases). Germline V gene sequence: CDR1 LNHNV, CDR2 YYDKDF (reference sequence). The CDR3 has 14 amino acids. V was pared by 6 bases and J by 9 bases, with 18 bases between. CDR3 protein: CATRRSGVSGEQFF. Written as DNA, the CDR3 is TGTGCCACCAGGCGGTCGGGGGTCTCTGGTGAGCAGTTCTTC.

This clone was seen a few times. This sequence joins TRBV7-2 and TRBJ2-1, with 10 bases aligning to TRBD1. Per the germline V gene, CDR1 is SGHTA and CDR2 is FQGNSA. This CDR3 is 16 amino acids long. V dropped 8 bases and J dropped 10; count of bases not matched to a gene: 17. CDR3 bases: TGTGCCAGCGGCCCGACCGGGACAGGGGCGCTAGGAGAGCAGTTCTTC. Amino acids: CASGPTGTGALGEQFF.

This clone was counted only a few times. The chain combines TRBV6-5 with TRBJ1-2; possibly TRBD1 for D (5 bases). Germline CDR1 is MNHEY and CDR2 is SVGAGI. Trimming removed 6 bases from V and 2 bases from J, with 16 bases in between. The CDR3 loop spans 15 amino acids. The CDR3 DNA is TGTGCCAGCAGCTCCCTCGGGGGATCCAACTATGGCTACACCTTC. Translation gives CASSSLGGSNYGYTF.

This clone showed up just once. The CDR3 sequence: CASSRTGTFIYEQYF. CDR3 nucleotide sequence: TGTGCCAGCAGTCGGACAGGAACGTTTATCTACGAGCAGTACTTC. This chain uses TRBV28 with TRBJ2-7; TRBD1 matches 7 bases. V dropped 5 bases and J dropped 3; count of bases not matched to a gene: 10. This CDR3 has 15 amino acids. From germline, CDR1 is MDHEN and CDR2 SYDVKM.

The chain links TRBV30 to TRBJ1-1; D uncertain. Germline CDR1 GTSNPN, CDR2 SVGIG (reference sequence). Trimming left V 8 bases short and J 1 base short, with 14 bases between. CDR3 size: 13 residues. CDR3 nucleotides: TGTGCCCGTAGGCGGGCGGGGAACACTGAAGCTTTCTTT. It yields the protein CARRRAGNTEAFF.

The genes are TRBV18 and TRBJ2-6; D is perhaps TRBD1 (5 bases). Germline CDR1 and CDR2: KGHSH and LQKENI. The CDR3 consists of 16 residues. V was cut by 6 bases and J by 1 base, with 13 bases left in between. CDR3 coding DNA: TGTGCCAGCTCCCCCACAGGAGTTTCTGGGGCCAACGTCCTGACTTTC. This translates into CASSPTGVSGANVLTF.